This TCR beta chain comes out of a study of T cell changes during pregnancy in multiple sclerosis. Some clones are missing from TCRdb's copy, which holds only in-frame ones; the method was immunoSEQ multiplex PCR. The data contain more than 55,000 clones, approximately 86% of them singletons. The V segment lost 5 bases and the J segment 2 bases; nucleotides outside the gene matches: 8. CDR1 and CDR2 (germline): SGHAT, FQNNGV. This CDR3 region has 15 residues. The receptor was isolated from a female donor with multiple sclerosis, enrolled in a pregnancy study. The source was CD4+ T cells from peripheral blood mononuclear cells, collected in the third trimester of pregnancy. The chain uses TRBV11-2 and TRBJ1-1, with 7 bases that match TRBD1. CDR3 protein: CASSAIKGANTEAFF. The CDR3 DNA is TGTGCCAGCAGCGCAATTAAGGGGGCTAACACTGAAGCTTTCTTT.